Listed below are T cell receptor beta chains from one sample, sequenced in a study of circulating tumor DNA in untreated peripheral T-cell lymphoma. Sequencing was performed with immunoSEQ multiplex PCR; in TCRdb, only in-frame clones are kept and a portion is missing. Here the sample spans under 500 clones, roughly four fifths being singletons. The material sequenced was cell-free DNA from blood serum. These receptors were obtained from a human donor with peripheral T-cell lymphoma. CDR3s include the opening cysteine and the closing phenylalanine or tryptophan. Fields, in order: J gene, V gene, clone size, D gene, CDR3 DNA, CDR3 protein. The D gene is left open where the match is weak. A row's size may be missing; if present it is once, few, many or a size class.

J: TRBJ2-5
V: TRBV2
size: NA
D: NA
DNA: TGTGCCAGCAGTGAACTGGGGGGGGCTAGGGAGACCCAGTACTTC
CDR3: CASSELGGARETQYF

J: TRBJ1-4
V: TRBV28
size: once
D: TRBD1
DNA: TGTGCCAGCAGATCCCAGGGGGCGGGGGAAAAACTGTTTTTT
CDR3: CASRSQGAGEKLFF

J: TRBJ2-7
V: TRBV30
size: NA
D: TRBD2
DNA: TGTGCTTACCGGACTAGTTCATACGAGCAGTACTTC
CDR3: CAYRTSSYEQYF

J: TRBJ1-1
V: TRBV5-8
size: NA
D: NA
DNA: TGTGCCAGCAGCTTCGTAAGTTCCACTGAAGCTTTCTTT
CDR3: CASSFVSSTEAFF

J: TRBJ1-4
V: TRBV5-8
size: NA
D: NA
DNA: TGTGCCAGCAGGAGACGCAGACAGACGGTTGAAAAACTGTTTTTT
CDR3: CASRRRRQTVEKLFF